Listed here is a single T cell receptor (beta chain). As to time point: newly diagnosed GD, antithyroid drugs for less than 3 months. After RNA was extracted from PBMCs, the TCR library was made from it. HTBI primers from iRepertoire and Arm-PCR of CDR3 regions yielded the TCR beta libraries. TCRdb itself ran the multiplex PCR reads through MiXCR, one entry per CDR3 protein. This repertoire shows a few hundred thousand distinct CDR3 sequences, over 15% found once; its top ten account for about 32%. This sample was taken from a study of regulatory T cells in long-lasting Graves disease. Germline loops: CDR1 MNHNS, CDR2 SASEGT. V was cut by 11 bases and J by 1 base, with 14 bases left in between. This CDR3 is 13 amino acids long. These data were also reused for a study on T cells in Graves' hyperthyroidism and ophthalmopathy.

The origin of this receptor is a man aged 40-55 years with Graves disease. V gene TRBV6-1 combines with J gene TRBJ2-5, with D perhaps given as TRBD1 or TRBD2 (6 bases each). The source material was peripheral blood mononuclear cells (PBMCs), sampled at new diagnosis, from a patient treated with antithyroid drugs. CDR3 region: CAVHGGPQETQYF. The CDR3 DNA is TGTGCCGTCCACGGGGGCCCCCAAGAGACCCAGTACTTC.